A selection of T cell receptor beta chains follows, all from one sample in a study of blood T cell repertoires in COVID-19. TCRdb's table, derived via immunoSEQ multiplex PCR, lists solely in-frame clones and lacks some. This sample has fewer than 700,000 clones, with about 89% found just once. The specimen sequenced was peripheral blood. These receptor sequences come from a woman in her 50s with COVID-19, enrolled during active disease. Both conserved end residues are part of each CDR3. The order of the fields is J gene, clone size, D gene, V gene, CDR3 DNA, CDR3 protein. The D gene is left open where the match is weak. The size of a clone is reported for some rows only, either as once, few or many, or as a class for expanded clones.

>TRBJ1-1|once|.|TRBV3-1/TRBV3-2
TGTGCCAGCAGGCAAGGACAGTCCAACACTGAAGCTTTCTTT
CASRQGQSNTEAFF
>TRBJ1-3|.|TRBD1|TRBV12-5
TGTGCTAGTGGTTTGGGGACCCAGACAGGGTCAGGAAACACCATATATTTT
CASGLGTQTGSGNTIYF
>TRBJ2-1|few|.|TRBV10-2
TGCGCCAGCAGTAAGAGGGCCAATGGCTACAATGAGCAGTTCTTC
CASSKRANGYNEQFF
>TRBJ2-1|.|.|TRBV24-1
TGTGCCACCAGTGACCGCGGACAGTCGGGGTGGTACAATGAGCAGTTCTTC
CATSDRGQSGWYNEQFF
>TRBJ2-7|.|TRBD1|TRBV19
TGTGCCAGTAGATCCCGGGACAGGGGCCACGAGCAGTACTTC
CASRSRDRGHEQYF
>TRBJ1-1|.|.|TRBV10-3
TGTGCCATCAGTGACGTAGGGAACGGGAAGACTGAAGCTTTCTTT
CAISDVGNGKTEAFF
>TRBJ2-7|.|.|TRBV29-1
TGCAGCGTTGGATCAGGGTACGAGCAGTACTTC
CSVGSGYEQYF
>TRBJ2-2|.|TRBD2|TRBV24-1
TGTGCCACCAGTGATTTAAAAGCGGGGGGGCTCTTAGGCACCGGGGAGCTGTTTTTT
CATSDLKAGGLLGTGELFF
>TRBJ1-2|.|.|TRBV19
TGTGCCAGTAGTATGGGGGGGGGAGACTACTATGGCTACACCTTC
CASSMGGGDYYGYTF
>TRBJ2-7|.|.|TRBV2
TGTGCCAGCAAGTCAGGGCCCTACGAGCAGTACTTC
CASKSGPYEQYF
>TRBJ1-1|.|.|TRBV5-1
TGCGCCAGCAGCTTAAGAACAGGGAACACTGAAGCTTTCTTT
CASSLRTGNTEAFF
>TRBJ1-2|once|TRBD1|TRBV2
TGTGCCAGCAGTGCGGGACAGGGAAACTATGGCTACACCTTC
CASSAGQGNYGYTF
>TRBJ1-2|.|TRBD1|TRBV6-5
TGTGCCAGCAGGGCCCTTTGGGACAGGAACTATGGCTACACCTTC
CASRALWDRNYGYTF
>TRBJ2-1|.|.|TRBV10-3
TGTGCCATTAGAGCCGCCGGGACACCCGATGAGCAGTTCTTC
CAIRAAGTPDEQFF
>TRBJ1-2|.|.|TRBV4-1
TGCGCCAGCAGCCAAGATCGGGTCCAGTATGGCTACACCTTC
CASSQDRVQYGYTF
>TRBJ2-7|.|TRBD1|TRBV19
TGTGCCAGTAGTATATATGGGACAGGCGCCTACGAGCAGTACTTC
CASSIYGTGAYEQYF
>TRBJ2-7|.|.|TRBV30
TGTGCCTGGAGTGTAACCGGGAGCTTCTACGAGCAGTACTTC
CAWSVTGSFYEQYF
>TRBJ1-4|.|TRBD1|TRBV2
TGTGCCAGCAGCGATTCGGGACAGCCTAATGAAAAACTGTTTTTT
CASSDSGQPNEKLFF
>TRBJ1-1|once|.|TRBV7-3
TGTGCCAGCCGCCCTGGGGGGGCTGATGAAGCTTTCTTT
CASRPGGADEAFF
>TRBJ1-6|.|.|TRBV6-4
TGTGCCAGCAGTGACTCGGCAGGCCTCGATTCACCCCTCCACTTT
CASSDSAGLDSPLHF
>TRBJ2-1|.|.|TRBV5-1
TGCGCCAGCAGTCCCGGGGGAGACAATGAGCAGTTCTTC
CASSPGGDNEQFF
>TRBJ2-2|.|TRBD2|TRBV9
TGTGCCAGCAGCGTAGGCTGGCGGGGGGCCAACACCGGGGAGCTGTTTTTT
CASSVGWRGANTGELFF
>TRBJ2-7|once|.|TRBV2
TGTGCCAGCAGTGAGGGGGGGCGAATCTACGAGCAGTACTTC
CASSEGGRIYEQYF
>TRBJ1-1|.|.|TRBV30
TGTGCCTGGAGTGTCAGGAGGCGCATTGAAGCTTTCTTT
CAWSVRRRIEAFF
>TRBJ2-7|.|TRBD1|TRBV5-8
TGTGCCAGCAGTGGACAGGGTTCATACGAGCAGTACTTC
CASSGQGSYEQYF
>TRBJ1-4|.|TRBD1|TRBV12-5
TGTGCTAGTGGTTCCGGGACAGAGAATGAAAAACTGTTTTTT
CASGSGTENEKLFF
>TRBJ1-3|.|.|TRBV7-8
TGTGCCAGCAGCTCCCCGACAGGTGGAAACACCATATATTTT
CASSSPTGGNTIYF
>TRBJ2-3|.|TRBD2|TRBV7-9
TGTGCCAGCAGCTTCGTGACGGGGGGAGATACGCAGTATTTT
CASSFVTGGDTQYF
>TRBJ2-1|.|TRBD1|TRBV15
TGTGCCACCAGGTTGGACAGGGAAAATGAGCAGTTCTTC
CATRLDRENEQFF
>TRBJ2-3|.|.|TRBV30
TGTGCCTGGAGTGGCGGCACAGATACGCAGTATTTT
CAWSGGTDTQYF
>TRBJ1-5|.|.|TRBV3-1/TRBV3-2
TGTGCCAGCAGCCAAGATTCCGGGCCCCAGCATTTT
CASSQDSGPQHF
>TRBJ2-6|.|.|TRBV27
TGTGCCAGCAGTCAGACAGCCTCTGGGGCCAACGTCCTGACTTTC
CASSQTASGANVLTF
>TRBJ2-4|.|.|TRBV2
TGTGCCAGCAGTGAGAGTGGGGGACTAGCCAAAAACATTCAGTACTTC
CASSESGGLAKNIQYF
>TRBJ2-7|.|.|TRBV18
TGTGCCAGCTCACCTTACACAGAGTACGAGCAGTACTTC
CASSPYTEYEQYF
>TRBJ2-1|.|TRBD1|TRBV27
TGTGCCAGCAGTAAAAGGACAGGGCAGGGTCGTTACGGCAATGAGCAGTTCTTC
CASSKRTGQGRYGNEQFF
>TRBJ1-2|.|.|TRBV9
TGTGCCAGCAGCGTAGAGGACAGCCCCTATTATGGCTACACCTTC
CASSVEDSPYYGYTF
>TRBJ2-6|.|.|TRBV6-1
TGTGCCAGCAGTGAAATAGGCAGGGCCTCTGGGGCCAACGTCCTGACTTTC
CASSEIGRASGANVLTF
>TRBJ1-4|.|.|TRBV20-1
TGCAGTGCTAGTGCAGGGAGGGAAGAAAAACTGTTTTTT
CSASAGREEKLFF
>TRBJ1-2|.|.|TRBV29-1
TGCAGCGTTGATCCGGGAAGAGGCTACACCTTC
CSVDPGRGYTF
>TRBJ1-4|.|.|TRBV6-5
TGTGCCAGCAGTCTTGAAAGGGGGAGTGAAAAACTGTTTTTT
CASSLERGSEKLFF
>TRBJ2-7|.|TRBD2|TRBV5-6
TGTGCCAGCAGCTTGGGAGCGGGGGGTATCGAGCAGTACTTC
CASSLGAGGIEQYF
>TRBJ2-4|.|.|TRBV2
TGTGCCAGATCCGGGTTTTCGGGAAACATTCAGTACTTC
CARSGFSGNIQYF
>TRBJ2-3|.|TRBD2|TRBV28
TGTGCCAGCGGAAGACTAGCGGGGGGAATAGATACGCAGTATTTT
CASGRLAGGIDTQYF
>TRBJ2-5|.|.|TRBV2
TGTGCCAGCATAACCACACTAGTCACAGAGACCCAGTACTTC
CASITTLVTETQYF
>TRBJ1-2|.|.|TRBV3-1/TRBV3-2
TGTGCCAGCAGCCAAGAGGTGCAGGGTACTGGCTACACCTTC
CASSQEVQGTGYTF
>TRBJ2-6|.|TRBD1|TRBV10-3
TGTGCCATCAGAGGACAGGGCACGGGGGGGGCCAACGTCCTGACTTTC
CAIRGQGTGGANVLTF
>TRBJ2-1|.|TRBD2|TRBV29-1
TGCAGCGTTGAAGATCGGGAGGATGAGCAGTTCTTC
CSVEDREDEQFF
>TRBJ2-1|once|.|TRBV2
TGTGCCAGCAGCGAGACAGCGTTACTTAACAATGAGCAGTTCTTC
CASSETALLNNEQFF
>TRBJ2-3|.|TRBD1|TRBV2
TGTGCCAGCAGGACAGGGGTAGATACGCAGTATTTT
CASRTGVDTQYF
>TRBJ1-2|.|.|TRBV11-2
TGTGCCAGCAGCTCCGCCGGTCCCCAGCGGGGCTACACCTTC
CASSSAGPQRGYTF
>TRBJ2-2|.|.|TRBV12-5
TGTGCTAGTGGCCCGGAGTTTAGTAGGGGTAACGGGGAGCTGTTTTTT
CASGPEFSRGNGELFF
>TRBJ2-2|.|.|TRBV24-1
TGTGCCACCAGTGAGGGGGCGGGGGCTTCGAGGGAGCTGTTTTTT
CATSEGAGASRELFF
>TRBJ1-3|.|.|TRBV9
TGTGCCAGCAGCGGAAGTGGAGACTCTGGAAACACCATATATTTT
CASSGSGDSGNTIYF
>TRBJ2-3|.|TRBD2|TRBV9
TGTGCCAGCAGCTCGAGACTAGCGGGGGGTAGCACAGATACGCAGTATTTT
CASSSRLAGGSTDTQYF
>TRBJ2-6|.|.|TRBV5-1
TGCGCCAGCAGCCTACGACAAAACTCTGGGGCCAACGTCCTGACTTTC
CASSLRQNSGANVLTF
>TRBJ1-2|.|.|TRBV7-9
TGTGCCAGCAGCTTAAATCGGAGGGAAGGCTACACCTTC
CASSLNRREGYTF
>TRBJ1-4|.|.|TRBV5-5
TGTGCCAGCAGCTTGGTGACGGGTAACAATGAAAAACTGTTTTTT
CASSLVTGNNEKLFF
>TRBJ1-1|.|.|TRBV7-3
TGTGCCAGCAGCCCTGGACAGAACACTGAAGCTTTCTTT
CASSPGQNTEAFF
>TRBJ1-1|.|.|TRBV18
TGTGCCAGCTCACCACCCTTAACGCGGAACACTGAAGCTTTCTTT
CASSPPLTRNTEAFF
>TRBJ2-4|.|TRBD1|TRBV28
TGTGCCAGCAGTAAAGCCGGACAGGGTAGAAACATTCAGTACTTC
CASSKAGQGRNIQYF